A single sample is the source of the 24 T cell receptor beta chains below, sequenced in a study of T cell responses to AZD1222 COVID-19 vaccine. Here immunoSEQ multiplex PCR was the method, and the copy in TCRdb shows in-frame clones only, minus some. The table records around 150,000 clones, 85% to 95% of them present only once. The sample in question was peripheral blood, obtained on day 0 of AZD1222 vaccination. The receptors here all came from an adult in good health.

V is TRBV11-1 and J is TRBJ2-7; D not certain. The V end was cut by 5 bases, the J end by 1 base, with 9 bases between. The CDR3 covers 13 residues. Germline CDR1 SGHAT, CDR2 FQDESV (reference sequence). The CDR3 protein is CASSQPVSYEQYF. The CDR3 DNA follows: TGTGCCAGCAGCCAGCCGGTGTCCTACGAGCAGTACTTC.

The V call is TRBV5-1, the J call TRBJ1-1; D unresolved. The CDR3 has 14 residues. The V gene lost 0 bases and the J gene lost 7 bases, with 13 bases spanning the gap. Per the germline V gene, CDR1 is SGHRS and CDR2 is YFSETQ. The CDR3 sequence: CASSLGQTFYEAFF. The DNA of the CDR3 is TGCGCCAGCAGCTTGGGGCAGACCTTCTATGAAGCTTTCTTT.

The table lists this clone with a few counts. The gene calls are TRBV20-1 and TRBJ1-1, with D possibly matching TRBD1 (6 bases). This CDR3 comprises 14 residues. Germline CDR1 DFQATT, CDR2 SNEGSKA (reference sequence). V shed 3 bases and J shed 7 bases, with 18 bases lying between them. The CDR3 sequence: CSASLYRVNGEAFF. The DNA of the CDR3 is TGCAGTGCTAGTCTTTACAGGGTGAATGGTGAAGCTTTCTTT.

The rearrangement links TRBV3-1 (or the pseudogene TRBV3-2) to TRBJ1-6; 8 bases align to TRBD1. The V gene end was trimmed by 8 bases and the J gene end by 2 bases; junction bases not matched to a gene: 8. CDR3 length equals 16 residues. Germline lookup yields CDR1 LGHDT and CDR2 YNNKEL (reference sequence). The CDR3 loop is CASLGDRGTYNSPLHF. As DNA, the CDR3 is TGTGCCAGCCTAGGTGACAGGGGCACCTATAATTCACCCCTCCACTTT.

The chain employs TRBV5-4 and TRBJ1-6; 10 positions agree with TRBD1. Losses at the gene ends were 0 bases for V and 9 bases for J; bases not matched to a gene: 3. This CDR3 region has 15 residues. CDR1 is SGHNT and CDR2 is YYREEE in the germline V gene (reference sequence). CDR3 sequence: CASSLDGTGASPLHF. The CDR3 region has the DNA TGTGCCAGCAGCTTGGATGGGACAGGGGCTTCACCCCTCCACTTT.

This clone is a singleton in its sample. The chain recombines TRBV28 with TRBJ2-1; D is ambiguous. The germline V and J ends were trimmed by 1 base and 9 bases, with 10 bases remaining between them. This CDR3 region has 13 residues. Germline lookup yields CDR1 MDHEN and CDR2 SYDVKM. The CDR3 coding sequence is TGTGCCAGCAGTTTATACCCGCGACGTGAGCAGTTCTTC. Translating it yields CASSLYPRREQFF.

The genes are TRBV11-2 and TRBJ1-1; 8 bases line up with TRBD1. Looked up from germline, CDR1 is SGHAT and CDR2 is FQNNGV. This CDR3 has 14 amino acids. V lost 8 bases to trimming and J lost 1 base; unmatched junction nucleotides: 6. The CDR3 spells CASGFGTGNTEAFF. CDR3 in DNA: TGTGCCAGCGGTTTCGGGACAGGGAACACTGAAGCTTTCTTT.

This clone was found once. The CDR3 region is CAWRAQGAREKLFF. CDR3 nucleotides: TGTGCCTGGAGGGCACAGGGGGCGAGGGAAAAACTGTTTTTT. The chain has TRBV30 and TRBJ1-4, with 9 bases aligning to TRBD1. J was trimmed by 8 bases and V by 3 bases; bases with no gene match: 7. Looked up from germline, CDR1 is GTSNPN and CDR2 is SVGIG (reference sequence). The CDR3 is 14 amino acids. The entire variable domain, with the rest obtained from reference TRBV30 and TRBJ1-4, is as follows: SQTIHQWPATLVQPVGSPLSLECTVEGTSNPNLYWYRQAAGRGLQLLFYSVGIGQISSEVPQNLSASRPQDRQFILSSKKLLLSDSGFYLCAWRAQGAREKLFFGSGTQLSVL.

This rearrangement joins TRBV4-3 to TRBJ2-5, with 7 positions matching TRBD2. The germline V gene encodes CDR1 LGHNA and CDR2 YSLEER. Trimming cost V 0 bases and J 2 bases; bases outside gene matches: 6. The CDR3 runs to 16 residues. CDR3 coding DNA: TGCGCCAGCAGCCAAGATTCGGCGGGACTACAAGAGACCCAGTACTTC. Residues: CASSQDSAGLQETQYF.

The chain links TRBV7-2 to TRBJ2-7, with 12 bases lining up with TRBD1. Trimming cost V 6 bases and J 4 bases; bases outside gene matches: 7. Germline lookup yields CDR1 SGHTA and CDR2 FQGNSA. This CDR3 comprises 15 residues. Written as DNA, the CDR3 is TGTGCCAGCAGGACCGGGACAGGGGGCGCGTACGAGCAGTACTTC. Translated: CASRTGTGGAYEQYF.

The chain employs TRBV7-8 and TRBJ2-5, with TRBD1 identical over 10 bases. This CDR3 spans 15 amino acids. Germline CDR1 is SGHVS and CDR2 is FQNEAQ. The junction had 3 bases not matched to a gene; V was cut back by 1 base and J by 4 bases. Here the CDR3 DNA reads TGTGCCAGCAGCTTAGATCGGGACAGGGGAGAGACCCAGTACTTC. Protein product: CASSLDRDRGETQYF. The entire variable domain, with the rest obtained from reference TRBV7-8 and TRBJ2-5, is as follows: GAGVSQSPRYKVAKRGQDVALRCDPISGHVSLFWYQQALGQGPEFLTYFQNEAQLDKSGLPSDRFFAERPEGSVSTLKIQRTQQEDSAVYLCASSLDRDRGETQYFGPGTRLLVL.

The V and J genes are TRBV5-1 and TRBJ1-1; D unclear. Germline V gene data show CDR1 as SGHRS and CDR2 as YFSETQ. The CDR3 totals 14 residues. Trimming removed 4 bases at V and 4 bases at J, with 14 bases between. The CDR3 DNA follows: TGCGCCAGCAGCCCCAATCGGGTTGGCACTGAAGCTTTCTTT. Translating gives CASSPNRVGTEAFF.

This clone has more than one count but fewer than ten. The chain is built from TRBV4-2 and TRBJ1-6; TRBD1 matches 7 bases. This CDR3 contains 17 residues. The trim removed 1 base at V and 9 bases at J, leaving 12 bases unmatched. Per germline, CDR1 LGHNA and CDR2 YNFKEQ. In DNA form, the CDR3 reads TGTGCCAGCAGCCAAGGGATTCCCGGACAGGAGGTTTCACCCCTCCACTTT. Protein: CASSQGIPGQEVSPLHF.

The rearrangement links TRBV4-3 to TRBJ1-4; a weak D match, TRBD1 (6 bases). The CDR3 spans 13 residues. Germline CDR1 and CDR2: LGHNA and YSLEER. The V gene lost 0 bases and the J gene lost 13 bases, with 12 bases spanning the gap. The CDR3 region has the DNA TGCGCCAGCAGCCAAGAACCTACAGGGATACTGTTTTTT. It encodes CASSQEPTGILFF.

This chain links TRBV28 with TRBJ1-5; TRBD1 aligns across 8 bases. V trimming: 4 bases; J trimming: 6 bases; junction bases outside the gene matches: 2. Looked up from germline, CDR1 is MDHEN and CDR2 is SYDVKM. This CDR3 has 13 amino acids. This chain's CDR3 is CASSSGGLQPQHF. In DNA, the CDR3 is TGTGCCAGCAGTTCAGGGGGCCTTCAGCCCCAGCATTTT.

This clone was seen a single time. The chain is built from TRBV10-3 and TRBJ1-5, with a possible D match to TRBD1 (5 bases). Deletions cut 11 bases from V and 1 base from J, with 12 bases between. This CDR3 region has 13 residues. Germline CDR1 is ENHRY and CDR2 is SYGVKD. The CDR3 loop is CAAGGLSNQPQHF. As DNA, the CDR3 is TGTGCCGCGGGGGGGTTAAGCAATCAGCCCCAGCATTTT.

This clone is a singleton in its sample. The chain carries TRBV7-8 and TRBJ1-1, with 7 bases lining up with TRBD1. From germline, CDR1 is SGHVS and CDR2 FQNEAQ. The CDR3 length is 14 residues. V trimming: 6 bases; J trimming: 0 bases; junction bases outside the gene matches: 4. The CDR3 protein is CASRTDRVNTEAFF. CDR3 nucleotide sequence: TGTGCCAGCAGAACAGACAGGGTGAACACTGAAGCTTTCTTT.

V usage is TRBV7-9 and J usage is TRBJ2-1; TRBD1 matches at 8 bases. The V and J ends lost 4 bases and 15 bases, in that order; junction bases with no gene match: 14. There are 14 residues in the CDR3. CDR1 is SEHNR and CDR2 is FQNEAQ in the germline V gene (reference sequence). CDR3 nucleotides: TGTGCCAGCAGCTCTGGACAGGGAGGACAGGGAGGGTTCTTC. Translation gives CASSSGQGGQGGFF.

The chain has TRBV6-2 or TRBV6-3 and TRBJ2-7; D unresolved. Trimming stripped 2 bases from V and 6 bases from J, with 11 bases between. The CDR3 totals 13 residues. CDR1 MNHEY and CDR2 SVGEGT come from the germline V gene. CDR3 region: CASSYVVNSEQYF. DNA for the CDR3: TGTGCCAGCAGTTACGTCGTCAATTCCGAGCAGTACTTC.

This chain links TRBV11-3 with TRBJ2-1; D gene ambiguous. Trimming took off 3 bases at V and 9 bases at J, with 6 bases between the two ends. CDR1 is SGHNT and CDR2 is YENEEA in the germline V gene. The CDR3 has 11 amino acids. The CDR3 loop is CASSFSGEQFF. Written as DNA, the CDR3 is TGTGCCAGCAGCTTTTCGGGTGAGCAGTTCTTC. Full variable domain (missing parts from reference TRBV11-3 and TRBJ2-1): EAGVVQSPRYKIIEKKQPVAFWCNPISGHNTLYWYLQNLGQGPELLIRYENEEAVDDSQLPKDRFSAERLKGVDSTLKIQPAELGDSAVYLCASSFSGEQFFGPGTRLTVL.

This clone has more than one count but fewer than ten. The rearrangement uses TRBV3-1 (or the pseudogene TRBV3-2) and TRBJ1-1; 8 bases map to TRBD1. V was pared by 4 bases and J by 0 bases, with 4 bases of the junction left unmatched. Germline V gene data show CDR1 as LGHDT and CDR2 as YNNKEL (reference sequence). This CDR3 is built from 15 residues. CDR3 residues: CASSLTGAMNTEAFF. The DNA for the CDR3 is TGTGCCAGCAGCCTGACAGGGGCGATGAACACTGAAGCTTTCTTT.

The rearrangement uses TRBV7-2 and TRBJ2-5, with 11 nucleotides matching TRBD2. CDR3 size: 14 residues. V dropped 6 bases and J dropped 7; count of bases not matched to a gene: 7. The germline gives CDR1 SGHTA, CDR2 FQGNSA. CDR3 residues: CASSLSGRAGTQYF. In nucleotides, the CDR3 is TGTGCCAGCAGTCTTAGCGGGAGGGCGGGGACCCAGTACTTC.

The rearrangement joins TRBV18 to TRBJ1-2; 9 bases align to TRBD1. The CDR3 contains 18 residues. Trimming cost V 0 bases and J 2 bases; bases outside gene matches: 10. The germline gives CDR1 KGHSH, CDR2 LQKENI. CDR3 bases: TGTGCCAGCTCACCACCACGGGCCCTCGGGACAGGGAACTATGGCTACACCTTC. This encodes CASSPPRALGTGNYGYTF.

The gene calls are TRBV5-6 and TRBJ2-1, with 8 bases that match TRBD2. V gave up 2 bases and J gave up 2 bases; unmatched junction bases: 6. Germline CDR1 is SGHDT and CDR2 is YYEEEE. The CDR3 totals 16 residues. DNA of the CDR3: TGTGCCAGCAGCTTCTCCAATAGCGGGACCTACAATGAGCAGTTCTTC. This sequence encodes CASSFSNSGTYNEQFF.